Listed below are T cell receptor beta chains from one sample, sequenced in a study of OX40 agonist ivuxolimab in advanced cancers. Clones were read by immunoSEQ multiplex PCR, and TCRdb kept only the in-frame ones, dropping some. The profile shows 80,000 to 100,000 clones, roughly nine tenths of them singletons. The source material was CD4+ or CD8+ T cells sorted from blood, sampled in a trial of the OX40 agonist ivuxolimab. These TCRs come from an adult with an advanced solid tumor such as melanoma, head and neck, liver or kidney cancer. Both conserved end residues are part of each CDR3. The D gene is left open where the match is weak. The size field is filled for only some rows; it gives once, few, many or a size class.

. TRBD1 TRBJ1-2 TRBV6-1 TGTGCCAGCAGTGAGAGAGGACAGGCGGGGGGCTACACCTTC CASSERGQAGGYTF
. . TRBJ1-1 TRBV11-1 TGTGCCAGCAGCGGACGGCTTAACACTGAAGCTTTCTTT CASSGRLNTEAFF
. . TRBJ2-3 TRBV7-2 TGTGCCAGCAGCTCATACACAGATACGCAGTATTTT CASSSYTDTQYF
. TRBD1 TRBJ1-1 TRBV18 TGTGCCAGCTCACCAGGGACAGGCCACACTGAAGCTTTCTTT CASSPGTGHTEAFF
. . TRBJ1-1 TRBV5-1 TGCGCCAGCAGCTGGCAGAGTGGGGTGGTAGTGACTGAAGCTTTCTTT CASSWQSGVVVTEAFF
. . TRBJ1-4 TRBV15 TGTGCCACCAGCAGGGATGACGATGCAACTAATGAAAAACTGTTTTTT CATSRDDDATNEKLFF
. . TRBJ2-7 TRBV7-9 TGTGCCAGCAGCCTAGGCCGCGAGCAGTACTTC CASSLGREQYF
once . TRBJ1-2 TRBV5-4 TGTGCCAGCAGCCAGGGTGGGATTAACTATGGCTACACCTTC CASSQGGINYGYTF
. . TRBJ1-2 TRBV6-6 TGTGCCAGCAGTAACCCCCTCGGATTGCATGGCTACACCTTC CASSNPLGLHGYTF
. . TRBJ2-2 TRBV29-1 TGCAGCGCATTCGGCCTAGATTACACCGGGGAGCTGTTTTTT CSAFGLDYTGELFF
. . TRBJ2-7 TRBV19 TGTGCCAGTAGTCCCACCCAAGCGACATCCTACGAGCAGTACTTC CASSPTQATSYEQYF
. . TRBJ1-1 TRBV6-4 TGTGCCAGCAGTGACTCCCAGGGGGAAGCTTTCTTT CASSDSQGEAFF
. . TRBJ2-1 TRBV6-5 TGTGCCAGCAGTTACTCTCGGCGGGGGACATACAATGAGCAGTTCTTC CASSYSRRGTYNEQFF
. . TRBJ2-2 TRBV7-2 TGTGCCAGCAGCTTAGAAACCGGGGAGCTGTTTTTT CASSLETGELFF
few . TRBJ1-2 TRBV5-6 TGTGCCAGCAGCTTGGGACAGAAGTCTAACTATGGCTACACCTTC CASSLGQKSNYGYTF
. . TRBJ1-1 TRBV7-2 TGTGCCAGCAGCCTCGAGTGGAGCACTGAAGCTTTCTTT CASSLEWSTEAFF
. TRBD2 TRBJ2-2 TRBV7-8 TGTGCCAGCAGCGCGAGCGGTCTAGCGGGGGGGCCCGGGGAGCTGTTTTTT CASSASGLAGGPGELFF
. TRBD2 TRBJ2-1 TRBV5-4 TGTGCCAGCAGCTTCGGTGGCGGGAGGAATGAGCAGTTCTTC CASSFGGGRNEQFF
. . TRBJ2-7 TRBV11-2 TGTGCCAGCAGCTTTGGGACTCCCTCTCACGGGCAGTACTTC CASSFGTPSHGQYF
once . TRBJ1-2 TRBV19 TGTGCCAGTAGTCCGAAGCCCCCAGGATCGTCAGGCTATGGCTACACCTTC CASSPKPPGSSGYGYTF
. TRBD1 TRBJ1-1 TRBV27 TGTGCCAGCAGTCACTTGACAGGGGGAGTCACTGAAGCTTTCTTT CASSHLTGGVTEAFF
. . TRBJ1-2 TRBV2 TGTGCCAGCCGGGGGGCGCGAGGTGCAACCGGCTACACCTTC CASRGARGATGYTF
. . TRBJ2-2 TRBV29-1 TGCAGCGTTGAGAGGCAGGGCTTAACCGAGGGGGAGCTGTTTTTT CSVERQGLTEGELFF
. . TRBJ1-5 TRBV6-6 TGTGCCAGCAGTTACAATAGCAATCAGCCCCAGCATTTT CASSYNSNQPQHF
once . TRBJ1-5 TRBV19 TGTGCCAGTAGTATTAACGGGTATCAGCCCCAGCATTTT CASSINGYQPQHF
. . TRBJ2-2 TRBV9 TGTGCCAGCAGCCCCGCCGGGGGCGAGAACACCGGGGAGCTGTTTTTT CASSPAGGENTGELFF
. TRBD1 TRBJ1-3 TRBV19 TGTGCCAGTAGTTTGGACAGGGAAAGTCATCCTGGAAACACCATATATTTT CASSLDRESHPGNTIYF
. TRBD1 TRBJ2-5 TRBV6-5 TGTGCCAGCAGTTACTCACCGGGACAGGGGATGGAGACCCAGTACTTC CASSYSPGQGMETQYF
. . TRBJ1-6 TRBV7-9 TGTGCCAGCAGCTTTCGAGAGTCACCCCTCCACTTT CASSFRESPLHF
. . TRBJ1-1 TRBV7-9 TGTGCCAGCAGCTTACGGGGGAGTAACACTGAAGCTTTCTTT CASSLRGSNTEAFF
. . TRBJ1-1 TRBV19 TGTGCCAGTACCTTTGGACCATTCTTTGACATGAACACTGAAGCTTTCTTT CASTFGPFFDMNTEAFF
once . TRBJ2-5 TRBV18 TGTGCCAGCTCACCAGGGGTGGGAGAGACCCAGTACTTC CASSPGVGETQYF
. . TRBJ1-3 TRBV11-3 TGTGCCAGCAGACTAGATGCTCTGGGAAACACCATATATTTT CASRLDALGNTIYF
. TRBD2 TRBJ2-3 TRBV4-1 TGCGCCAGCAGCAGATTAGCGGGAGCAACAGATACGCAGTATTTT CASSRLAGATDTQYF
few . TRBJ2-1 TRBV7-9 TGTGCCAGCAGCCCCCGGCCTACCCTATCCGTGGGGGAGCAGTTCTTC CASSPRPTLSVGEQFF
once TRBD2 TRBJ2-1 TRBV5-5 TGTGCCAGCAGCTGGACTAGCGTCAATGAGCAGTTCTTC CASSWTSVNEQFF
. . TRBJ1-2 TRBV2 TGTGCCAGCCTCGTACGAAGGTATGATGGCTACACCTTC CASLVRRYDGYTF
. . TRBJ1-1 TRBV27 TGTGCCAGCAGTTTATGGCGGAAGAACACTGAAGCTTTCTTT CASSLWRKNTEAFF
. TRBD1 TRBJ2-5 TRBV25-1 TGTGCCAGCAGTGCGGGACAGGGAGGGACCCAGTACTTC CASSAGQGGTQYF
. . TRBJ1-5 TRBV29-1 TGCAGCGTTGGAGACGGCGCAGGGCAGCCCCAGCATTTT CSVGDGAGQPQHF
. . TRBJ2-1 TRBV13 TGTGCCAGCAGCTTAATGGACCCAGGGGCGAATGAGCAGTTCTTC CASSLMDPGANEQFF
. . TRBJ2-1 TRBV7-9 TGTGCCAGCAGCCCAGGGTTGTTGAAAATGAATGAGCAGTTCTTC CASSPGLLKMNEQFF
. TRBD2 TRBJ2-2 TRBV2 TGTGCCAGTGGGAGGGAGGGGAAAGGTACCGGGGAGCTGTTTTTT CASGREGKGTGELFF
. . TRBJ2-6 TRBV27 TGTGCCAGCAGTTTACGGGTCTCTGGGGCCAACGTCCTGACTTTC CASSLRVSGANVLTF
. . TRBJ1-1 TRBV6-6 TGTGCCAGCGCGGGGGCGCGGACTGAAGCTTTCTTT CASAGARTEAFF
. . TRBJ2-2 TRBV29-1 TGCAGCGTTGGAGACACCGGGGAGCTGTTTTTT CSVGDTGELFF
many . TRBJ2-7 TRBV7-8 TGTGCCAGCAGCATCCTAATCTACGAGCAGTACTTC CASSILIYEQYF
few TRBD1 TRBJ2-5 TRBV18 TGTGCCAGCTCGCCCCTGGACAGGCAAGAGACCCAGTACTTC CASSPLDRQETQYF
. . TRBJ1-1 TRBV6-1 TGTGCCAGTGGGGGGAGCGGGGGGCCGAACACTGAAGCTTTCTTT CASGGSGGPNTEAFF
. . TRBJ1-5 TRBV11-2 TGTGCCAGCAGCTTAGATTTCCATCAGCCCCAGCATTTT CASSLDFHQPQHF
. . TRBJ2-3 TRBV27 TGTGCCAGCAGACCAAACCTTCATGGGGCGAATACAGATACGCAGTATTTT CASRPNLHGANTDTQYF